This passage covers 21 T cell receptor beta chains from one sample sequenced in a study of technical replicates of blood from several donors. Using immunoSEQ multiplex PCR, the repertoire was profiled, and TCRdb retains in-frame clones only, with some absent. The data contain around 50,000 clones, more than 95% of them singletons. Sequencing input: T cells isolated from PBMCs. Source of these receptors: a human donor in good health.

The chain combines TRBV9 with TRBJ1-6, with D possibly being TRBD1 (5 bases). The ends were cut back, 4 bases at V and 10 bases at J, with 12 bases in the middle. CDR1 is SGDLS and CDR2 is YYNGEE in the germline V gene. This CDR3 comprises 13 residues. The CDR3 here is CASSLRVGSPLHF. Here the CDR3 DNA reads TGTGCCAGCAGCCTCAGGGTCGGGTCACCCCTCCACTTT.

CDR3 DNA sequence: TGTGCCAGCAGCAGACAGGGGAGTGGGTCCTACAATGAGCAGTTCTTC. Its protein product is CASSRQGSGSYNEQFF. This rearrangement joins TRBV7-3 to TRBJ2-1, with 8 bases identical to TRBD1. Germline CDR1 reads SGHTA; CDR2 reads FQGTGA. This CDR3 has 16 residues. Germline trimming cut 5 bases from V and 1 base from J; bases unmatched to any gene: 7.

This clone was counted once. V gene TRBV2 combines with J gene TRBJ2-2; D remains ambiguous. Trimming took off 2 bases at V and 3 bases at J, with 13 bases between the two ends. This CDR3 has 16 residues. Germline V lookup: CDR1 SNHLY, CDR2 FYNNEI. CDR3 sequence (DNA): TGTGCCAGCAGTGAAATACGACTCATTCACACCGGGGAGCTGTTTTTT. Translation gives CASSEIRLIHTGELFF.

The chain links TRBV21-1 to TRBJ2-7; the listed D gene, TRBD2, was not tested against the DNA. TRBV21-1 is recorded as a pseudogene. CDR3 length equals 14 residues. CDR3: CASIPTSGSYEQYF. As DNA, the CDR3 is TGTGCCAGCATCCCAACTAGCGGGAGTTACGAGCAGTACTTC.

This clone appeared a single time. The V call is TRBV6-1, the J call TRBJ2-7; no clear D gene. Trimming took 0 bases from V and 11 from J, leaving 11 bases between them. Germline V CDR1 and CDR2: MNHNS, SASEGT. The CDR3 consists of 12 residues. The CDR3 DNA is TGTGCCAGCAGTGAAGCCTTCAGGAATAAGTACTTC. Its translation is CASSEAFRNKYF.

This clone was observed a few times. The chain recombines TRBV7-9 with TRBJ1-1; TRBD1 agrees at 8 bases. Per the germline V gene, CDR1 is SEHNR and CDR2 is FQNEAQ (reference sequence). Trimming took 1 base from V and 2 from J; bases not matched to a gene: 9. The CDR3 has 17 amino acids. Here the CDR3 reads CASSLGSLDRANTEAFF. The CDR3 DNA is TGTGCCAGCAGCTTAGGGTCCTTGGACAGGGCTAACACTGAAGCTTTCTTT.

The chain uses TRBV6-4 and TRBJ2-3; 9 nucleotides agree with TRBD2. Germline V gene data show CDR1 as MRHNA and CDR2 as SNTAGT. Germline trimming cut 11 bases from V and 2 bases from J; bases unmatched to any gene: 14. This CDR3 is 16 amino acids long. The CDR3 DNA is TGTGCCGGCGTCCCAAAGACTAGCGGATACACAGATACGCAGTATTTT. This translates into CAGVPKTSGYTDTQYF.

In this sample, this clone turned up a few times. The CDR3 DNA sequence: TGTGCCTGGAGTGTACTAGCGGGAGAGACCCAGTACTTC. Its translation: CAWSVLAGETQYF. The rearrangement joins TRBV30 to TRBJ2-5; 9 positions agree with TRBD2. This CDR3 comprises 13 residues. V lost 0 bases, J lost 4 bases, and 0 bases stayed unmatched. Per the germline V gene, CDR1 is GTSNPN and CDR2 is SVGIG (reference sequence). Full variable domain (rest looked up from reference TRBV30 and TRBJ2-5): SQTIHQWPATLVQPVGSPLSLECTVEGTSNPNLYWYRQAAGRGLQLLFYSVGIGQISSEVPQNLSASRPQDRQFILSSKKLLLSDSGFYLCAWSVLAGETQYFGPGTRLLVL.

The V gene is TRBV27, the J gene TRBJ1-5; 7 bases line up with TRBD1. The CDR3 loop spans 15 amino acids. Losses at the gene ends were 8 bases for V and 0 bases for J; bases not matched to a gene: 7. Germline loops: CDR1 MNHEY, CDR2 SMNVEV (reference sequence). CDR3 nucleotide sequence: TGTGCCAGCTTGGACAGGTATCTTAGCAATCAGCCCCAGCATTTT. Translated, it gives CASLDRYLSNQPQHF.

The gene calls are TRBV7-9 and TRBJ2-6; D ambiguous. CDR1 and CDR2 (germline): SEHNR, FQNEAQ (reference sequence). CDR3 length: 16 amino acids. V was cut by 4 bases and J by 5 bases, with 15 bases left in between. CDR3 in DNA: TGTGCCAGCAGCTCGACGACGCCTAGGAGGGCCAACGTCCTGACTTTC. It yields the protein CASSSTTPRRANVLTF.

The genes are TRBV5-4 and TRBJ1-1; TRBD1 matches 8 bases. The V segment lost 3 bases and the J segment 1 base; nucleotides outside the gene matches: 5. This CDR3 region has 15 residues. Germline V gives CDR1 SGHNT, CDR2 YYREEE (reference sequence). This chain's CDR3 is CASSSPGQENTEAFF. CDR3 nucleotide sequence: TGTGCCAGCAGCTCACCGGGACAGGAGAACACTGAAGCTTTCTTT.

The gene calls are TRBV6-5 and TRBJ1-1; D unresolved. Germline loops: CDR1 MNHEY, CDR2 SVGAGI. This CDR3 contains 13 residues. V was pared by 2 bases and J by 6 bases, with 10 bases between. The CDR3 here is CASSYAGSPEAFF. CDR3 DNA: TGTGCCAGCAGTTACGCGGGGAGTCCTGAAGCTTTCTTT.

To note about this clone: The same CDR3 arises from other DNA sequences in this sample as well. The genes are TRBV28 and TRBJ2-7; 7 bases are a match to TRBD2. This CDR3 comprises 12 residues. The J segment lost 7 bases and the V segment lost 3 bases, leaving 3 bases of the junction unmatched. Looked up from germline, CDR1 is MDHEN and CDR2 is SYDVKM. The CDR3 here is CASSFPGGEQYF. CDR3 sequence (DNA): TGTGCCAGCAGTTTCCCCGGGGGGGAGCAGTACTTC.

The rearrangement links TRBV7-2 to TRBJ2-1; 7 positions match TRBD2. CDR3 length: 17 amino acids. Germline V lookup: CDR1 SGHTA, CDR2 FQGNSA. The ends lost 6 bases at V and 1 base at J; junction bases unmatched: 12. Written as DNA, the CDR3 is TGTGCCAGCAGAATTCTACATGGACTAGGGTCCTACAATGAGCAGTTCTTC. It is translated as CASRILHGLGSYNEQFF.

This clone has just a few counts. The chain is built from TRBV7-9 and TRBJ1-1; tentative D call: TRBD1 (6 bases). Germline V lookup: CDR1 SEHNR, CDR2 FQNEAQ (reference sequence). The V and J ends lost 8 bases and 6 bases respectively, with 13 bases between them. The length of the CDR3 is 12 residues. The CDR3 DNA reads TGTGCCAGCTCACAGGGAGACGCTGAAGCTTTCTTT. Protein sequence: CASSQGDAEAFF.

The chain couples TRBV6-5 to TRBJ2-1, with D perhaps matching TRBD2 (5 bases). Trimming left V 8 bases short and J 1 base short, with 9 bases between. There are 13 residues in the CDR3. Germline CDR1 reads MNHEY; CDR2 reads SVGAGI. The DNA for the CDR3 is TGTGCCAGCCAGCGGTTTTCCTACAATGAGCAGTTCTTC. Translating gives CASQRFSYNEQFF.

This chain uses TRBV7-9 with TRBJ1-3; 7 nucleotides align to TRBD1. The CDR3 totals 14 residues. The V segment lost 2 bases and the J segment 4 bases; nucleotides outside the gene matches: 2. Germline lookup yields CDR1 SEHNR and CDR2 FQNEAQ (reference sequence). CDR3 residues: CASSLMTGGNTIYF. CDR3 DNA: TGTGCCAGCAGCTTAATGACAGGGGGAAACACCATATATTTT.

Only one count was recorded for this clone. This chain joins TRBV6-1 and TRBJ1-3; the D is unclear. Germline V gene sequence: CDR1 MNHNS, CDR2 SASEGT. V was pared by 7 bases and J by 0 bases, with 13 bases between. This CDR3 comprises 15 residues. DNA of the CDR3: TGTGCCAGCATTCGGGGATTGGGCTCTGGAAACACCATATATTTT. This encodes CASIRGLGSGNTIYF.

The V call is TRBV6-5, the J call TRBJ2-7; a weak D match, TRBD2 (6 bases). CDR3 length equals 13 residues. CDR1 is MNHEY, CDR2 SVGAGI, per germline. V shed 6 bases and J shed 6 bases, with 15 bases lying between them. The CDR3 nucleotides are TGTGCCAGCAGCAGGAGGGCTCTCGGCGAGCAGTACTTC. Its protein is CASSRRALGEQYF.

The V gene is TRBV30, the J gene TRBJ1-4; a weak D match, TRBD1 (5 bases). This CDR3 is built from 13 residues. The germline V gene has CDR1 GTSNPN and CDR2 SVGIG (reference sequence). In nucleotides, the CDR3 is TGTGCTTCCTCGGAGGGGTCTAATGAAAAACTGTTTTTT. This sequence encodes CASSEGSNEKLFF.

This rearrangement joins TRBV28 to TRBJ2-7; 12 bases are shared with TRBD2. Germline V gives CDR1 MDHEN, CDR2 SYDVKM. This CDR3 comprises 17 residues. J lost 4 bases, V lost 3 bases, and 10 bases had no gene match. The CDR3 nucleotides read TGTGCCAGCAGTTTTGGGGTACGGACTAGCGGGAATTACGAGCAGTACTTC. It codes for CASSFGVRTSGNYEQYF.